Shown below are 25 T cell receptor beta chains from a single sample sequenced in a study of T cells after yellow fever vaccination. TCRdb reprocessed the 5' RACE reads via MiXCR and lists one record per CDR3 protein. The sample lists 250,000 to 400,000 distinct CDR3 sequences, approximately 4% occurring once. The material sequenced was PBMCs, taken 5 days after the yellow fever booster vaccination. The source of these receptors is a man between 18 and 29 years old who received the YFV17D yellow fever vaccine.

The sample holds a few counts of this clonotype. The chain is built from TRBV7-9 and TRBJ2-1; TRBD1 aligns across 8 bases. This CDR3 contains 15 residues. Germline V gene data show CDR1 as SEHNR and CDR2 as FQNEAQ (reference sequence). With 5 bases clipped from V and 2 bases from J, the junction kept 5 bases outside the gene matches. Here the CDR3 reads CASSPRDRPYNEQFF. As DNA, the CDR3 is TGTGCCAGCAGCCCGAGGGACAGGCCCTACAATGAGCAGTTCTTC.

There are a few counts of this clonotype. This chain uses TRBV5-1 with TRBJ2-4, with unresolved D. Germline assignment: CDR1 SGHRS and CDR2 YFSETQ. The CDR3 is made up of 14 amino acids. V lost 0 bases, J lost 10 bases, and 14 bases lay in between. As DNA, the CDR3 is TGCGCCAGCAGCTTGGCGGCCAGCGATCGGATTCAGTACTTC. It codes for CASSLAASDRIQYF.

This clonotype was seen more than once but under ten times. The V gene is TRBV6-2 or TRBV6-3, the J gene TRBJ1-2; D unresolved. V lost 0 bases and J lost 6, with 11 bases in between. CDR1 MNHEY and CDR2 SVGEGT come from the germline V gene. This CDR3 has 14 amino acids. In nucleotides, the CDR3 is TGTGCCAGCAGTTACTCGCAGCAGGTGGATGGCTACACCTTC. It codes for CASSYSQQVDGYTF.

This clonotype was counted ten times or more. This chain uses TRBV21-1 with TRBJ1-2; the table's D call, TRBD1, has no DNA check behind it. TRBV21-1 is tagged as a pseudogene. The CDR3 length is 13 residues. CDR3 residues: CASSKVGGGGYTF. CDR3 sequence (DNA): TGTGCCAGCAGCAAAGTAGGGGGGGGCGGCTACACCTTC.

This clonotype was picked up many times. The chain is built from TRBV5-1 and TRBJ2-3, with D perhaps matching TRBD1 (6 bases). Trimming left V 3 bases short and J 0 bases short, with 14 bases between. Per germline, CDR1 SGHRS and CDR2 YFSETQ. The CDR3 loop spans 16 amino acids. The CDR3 nucleotides are TGCGCCAGCAGCTCGGGACATGAGATTAGCACAGATACGCAGTATTTT. Amino acid sequence: CASSSGHEISTDTQYF. Full variable domain (outside the CDR3, taken from reference TRBV5-1 and TRBJ2-3): KAGVTQTPRYLIKTRGQQVTLSCSPISGHRSVSWYQQTPGQGLQFLFEYFSETQRNKGNFPGRFSGRQFSNSRSEMNVSTLELGDSALYLCASSSGHEISTDTQYFGPGTRLTVL.

This clonotype showed up many times. The rearrangement uses TRBV12-3 or TRBV12-4 and TRBJ1-4; D is undetermined. The CDR3 contains 15 residues. V was clipped by 6 bases and J by 0 bases, with 11 bases between them. The CDR3 is CASSLSSTTNEKLFF. The CDR3 region has the DNA TGTGCCAGCAGCCTCTCTAGCACAACTAATGAAAAACTGTTTTTT.

This clonotype came up a few times. V is TRBV4-3 and J is TRBJ2-3, with 11 bases lining up with TRBD2. The CDR3 is 16 residues long. J gave up 4 bases and V 2 bases, and 5 bases lay outside the gene matches. Germline-derived CDR1 and CDR2 are LGHNA and YSLEER. This CDR3 reads CASSQQTSGGPDTQYF. As DNA, the CDR3 is TGCGCCAGCAGCCAACAAACTAGCGGGGGACCAGATACGCAGTATTTT.

This clonotype was counted only a few times. The chain employs TRBV7-3 and TRBJ2-7; D not certain. Germline CDR1 SGHTA, CDR2 FQGTGA. V was shortened by 4 bases and J by 9 bases, with 16 bases between the two germline ends. The CDR3 totals 13 residues. The DNA for the CDR3 is TGTGCCAGCAGCTCCGTGGTATCCGGTGCGCAGTACTTC. This translates into CASSSVVSGAQYF.

The rearrangement uses TRBV28 and TRBJ2-6; the D is unclear. CDR3 length equals 15 residues. Trimming stripped 6 bases from V and 0 bases from J, with 9 bases between. The germline gives CDR1 MDHEN, CDR2 SYDVKM. CDR3 nucleotide sequence: TGTGCCAGCAGCTTCAGCCTCTCTGGGGCCAACGTCCTGACTTTC. Amino acids: CASSFSLSGANVLTF.

Ten or more counts support this clonotype. The genes are TRBV6-5 and TRBJ2-1, with 8 bases fitting TRBD2. V shed 5 bases, J shed 2 bases, and the junction held 8 bases outside the gene matches. CDR1 is MNHEY, CDR2 SVGAGI, per germline. CDR3 length: 16 amino acids. CDR3 nucleotides: TGTGCCAGCAGTGAGGCCCGGGGGGGCGCCTACAATGAGCAGTTCTTC. The encoded protein is CASSEARGGAYNEQFF.

This clonotype was seen ten or more times. The V gene is TRBV7-2, the J gene TRBJ2-7; D unresolved. Germline assignment: CDR1 SGHTA and CDR2 FQGNSA. Trimming stripped 7 bases from V and 3 bases from J, with 19 bases between. The CDR3 length is 15 residues. The CDR3 nucleotides read TGTGCCAGCACCGTCCGAGAAGGCGCGTTCTACGAGCAGTACTTC. This translates into CASTVREGAFYEQYF.

The rearrangement links TRBV10-3 to TRBJ2-7, with TRBD2 matching over 14 bases. Germline trimming cut 10 bases from V and 0 bases from J; bases unmatched to any gene: 8. Germline V gene lookup returns CDR1 ENHRY and CDR2 SYGVKD. CDR3 length: 16 residues. CDR3 protein: CATLTSGGAGSYEQYF. The CDR3 DNA is TGTGCCACCCTGACTAGCGGGGGGGCTGGCTCCTACGAGCAGTACTTC.

This clonotype has only a few counts. Compared with germline, one end of the junction differs, possibly owing to a read error. The genes are TRBV4-3 and TRBJ1-6; 8 bases line up with TRBD1. Germline CDR1 and CDR2: LGHNA and YSLEER. This CDR3 is built from 17 residues. The CDR3: CASSLGQASSYTSPLHF. CDR3 DNA sequence: TGCGCCAGCAGCCTGGGACAGGCGAGCTCCTATACTTCACCCCTCCACTTT.

The V gene is TRBV20-1, the J gene TRBJ2-5, with a possible D match to TRBD2 (5 bases). From germline, CDR1 is DFQATT and CDR2 SNEGSKA (reference sequence). With 2 bases removed from V and 2 bases from J, the gap between germline ends came to 6 bases. The CDR3 contains 12 residues. The CDR3: CSARPGQETQYF. CDR3 DNA sequence: TGCAGTGCTAGACCGGGACAAGAGACCCAGTACTTC.

The chain has TRBV4-1 and TRBJ1-4; 9 bases agree with TRBD1. This CDR3 has 16 residues. Germline CDR1 reads MGHRA; CDR2 reads YSYEKL. V trimming: 0 bases; J trimming: 8 bases; junction bases outside the gene matches: 7. The CDR3, as DNA: TGCGCCAGCAGCCAAGAGACACAGGGGGCCGGCGAAAAACTGTTTTTT. It yields the protein CASSQETQGAGEKLFF.

This chain connects TRBV7-2 to TRBJ2-4; no clear D gene. Germline loops: CDR1 SGHTA, CDR2 FQGNSA. With 5 bases removed from V and 2 bases from J, the gap between germline ends came to 13 bases. This CDR3 has 15 residues. The CDR3 DNA sequence: TGTGCCAGCAGCCCACTAACGTCCTCCAAAAACATTCAGTACTTC. Translated: CASSPLTSSKNIQYF.

This chain uses TRBV20-1 with TRBJ2-5, with TRBD2 as a possible D gene (6 bases). Germline V gene lookup returns CDR1 DFQATT and CDR2 SNEGSKA (reference sequence). V lost 1 base to trimming and J lost 3 bases, with 15 bases between them. The CDR3 spans 15 residues. The CDR3 sequence: CSARVRGSPKETQYF. CDR3 bases: TGCAGTGCTAGAGTTCGGGGGTCCCCTAAAGAGACCCAGTACTTC.

This clonotype showed up just a few times. V is TRBV5-4 and J is TRBJ2-5, with D perhaps TRBD1 or TRBD2 (5 bases each). CDR3 length: 16 amino acids. Trimming pared 5 bases from V and 0 bases from J, leaving 17 bases between. Per germline, CDR1 SGHNT and CDR2 YYREEE (reference sequence). CDR3 residues: CASRPGTTTYQETQYF. The DNA of the CDR3 is TGTGCCAGCAGGCCCGGGACCACAACGTACCAAGAGACCCAGTACTTC.

The chain is built from TRBV7-2 and TRBJ2-1; 7 nucleotides agree with TRBD1. Germline CDR1 SGHTA, CDR2 FQGNSA. V shed 5 bases, J shed 3 bases, and the junction held 7 bases outside the gene matches. The CDR3 is 15 residues long. The CDR3 reads CASSPDRDLYNEQFF. DNA of the CDR3: TGTGCCAGCAGCCCAGACAGGGACCTCTACAATGAGCAGTTCTTC. The full variable domain, completed using reference TRBV7-2 and TRBJ2-1, is GAGVSQSPSNKVTEKGKDVELRCDPISGHTALYWYRQSLGQGLEFLIYFQGNSAPDKSGLPSDRFSAERTGGSVSTLTIQRTQQEDSAVYLCASSPDRDLYNEQFFGPGTRLTVL.

This clonotype was picked up many times. The chain couples TRBV28 to TRBJ2-3; 8 nucleotides match TRBD2. V shed 4 bases, J shed 5 bases, and the junction held 11 bases outside the gene matches. Looked up from germline, CDR1 is MDHEN and CDR2 is SYDVKM. The CDR3 is 16 residues long. The CDR3 protein is CASSSPPGGIRDTQYF. DNA of the CDR3: TGTGCCAGCAGTTCCCCCCCGGGGGGGATCAGAGATACGCAGTATTTT.

This chain links TRBV10-3 with TRBJ1-5, with TRBD1 matching over 10 bases. CDR3 length: 14 residues. Germline CDR1 is ENHRY and CDR2 is SYGVKD. J gave up 8 bases and V 2 bases, and 3 bases lay outside the gene matches. CDR3 residues: CAISETTGGKPQHF. The DNA for the CDR3 is TGTGCCATCAGTGAGACGACAGGGGGCAAGCCCCAGCATTTT.

This clonotype was seen more than once but under ten times. This chain connects TRBV6-5 to TRBJ1-6; D may be TRBD1 (5 bases). In germline, CDR1 is MNHEY, CDR2 SVGAGI. Deletions cut 7 bases from V and 9 bases from J, with 13 bases between. This CDR3 is built from 13 residues. The CDR3 loop reads CASTSRQGSPLHF. The DNA for the CDR3 is TGTGCCAGCACCTCCCGGCAGGGTTCACCCCTCCACTTT.

This clonotype was detected ten times or more. The chain recombines TRBV6-6 with TRBJ2-3; 13 bases line up with TRBD2. J was trimmed by 0 bases and V by 2 bases; bases with no gene match: 11. The CDR3 runs 20 residues. Germline V gene lookup returns CDR1 MNHNY and CDR2 SVGAGI (reference sequence). CDR3 amino acids: CASSYRLVLAGGTSTDTQYF. As DNA, the CDR3 is TGTGCCAGCAGTTACCGCCTCGTACTAGCGGGGGGGACTAGCACAGATACGCAGTATTTT.

Here the CDR3 reads CASSPSAATNEKLFF. The CDR3 coding sequence is TGCGCCAGCAGCCCAAGCGCCGCAACTAATGAAAAACTGTTTTTT. The rearrangement links TRBV4-3 to TRBJ1-4; no firm D call. There are 15 residues in the CDR3. The germline gives CDR1 LGHNA, CDR2 YSLEER. Trimming shortened V by 4 bases and J by 0 bases, and 9 bases separated the two germline ends.

CDR3 nucleotides: TGTGCCAGCAGCCAGGAAGGACAGGGTTACTACGAGCAGTACTTC. It yields the protein CASSQEGQGYYEQYF. This chain uses TRBV7-9 with TRBJ2-7; 8 positions agree with TRBD1. The CDR3 extends over 15 amino acids. Trimming removed 5 bases from V and 3 bases from J; junction bases left unmatched: 9. Germline assignment: CDR1 SEHNR and CDR2 FQNEAQ (reference sequence).